This T cell receptor (beta chain) was captured in a study of shared clonotypes between healthy human individuals. Deep-level running was used for the assay. Data came from immunoSEQ multiplex PCR; TCRdb stores just in-frame clones and leaves some out. The sample shows 2 million to 2.5 million clones, around 95% of them seen only once. This TCR came from a man between 18 and 35 years old in good health. Sample: naive CD4+ T cells sorted from blood. Stated subset: CD45RA+ positively selected.

DNA for the CDR3: TGTGCCAGCAGGCTAGCGGGGGCTCTATACGAGCAGTACTTC. It encodes CASRLAGALYEQYF. V is TRBV28 and J is TRBJ2-7; 10 bases are shared with TRBD2. The CDR3 covers 14 residues. Per the germline V gene, CDR1 is MDHEN and CDR2 is SYDVKM. J was trimmed by 4 bases and V by 6 bases; bases with no gene match: 6.